This T cell receptor beta chain appears in the sequencing data of a study of T cell responses to AZD1222 COVID-19 vaccine. The protocol was immunoSEQ multiplex PCR, while the TCRdb copy is restricted to in-frame clones and leaves out a portion. The sample includes some 110,000 clones, roughly nine tenths of them seen just once. CDR3 length: 15 residues. In germline, CDR1 is SGHNT, CDR2 YYREEE (reference sequence). V was clipped by 4 bases and J by 3 bases; unmatched bases: 6. Pooled together were second doses at about 4 or about 12 weeks. Overall study findings and caveats: Nearly half of unique spike-specific TCRs reportedly avoided B.1.351 and B.1.1.7 mutated regions.

Regarding this clone: Antigen unknown.

The chain employs TRBV5-4 and TRBJ2-2; TRBD1 matches 7 bases. Sequenced here: peripheral blood, sampled 28 days after the second AZD1222 dose. This sequence was found in an adult who received the AZD1222 COVID-19 vaccine. The CDR3 region has the DNA TGTGCCAGCAGCGCGACAGGGTTGTACACCGGGGAGCTGTTTTTT. As protein: CASSATGLYTGELFF.